The clone carrying this T cell receptor beta chain has ten or more counts. The target antigen is unknown. The source of the sample is a study of T-cell memory formation after mild COVID-19. Study outcomes and limitations: Later expanders leaned toward CD4+, whereas clones contracting from day 15 to 85 were balanced CD4/CD8.

V was pared by 6 bases and J by 5 bases, with 9 bases of the junction left unmatched. This CDR3 has 15 residues. TCRdb used MiXCR to reprocess the 5' RACE reads, holding one entry per CDR3 protein. The sample has some 150,000 distinct CDR3 sequences, 6% to 7% seen once. The chain couples TRBV12-3 or TRBV12-4 to TRBJ2-2, with TRBD1 matching 7 bases. The receptor was isolated from an adult woman who had mild COVID-19 (a few samples of this study predate the infection). Cell type and time point are not known. Source material: PBMCs or a T cell subset sorted from them (not recorded which). This chain's CDR3 is CASRGALRGTGELFF. As DNA, the CDR3 is TGTGCCAGCAGGGGGGCGCTCAGGGGGACCGGGGAGCTGTTTTTT.